Below are 20 T cell receptor beta chains sequenced from a single sample in a study of T cell clonality in common variable immunodeficiency (dated by TCRdb to about 2015). The method behind the library was the immunoSEQ multiplex PCR assay. TCRdb took over this immuneACCESS table, retaining in-frame rearrangements with V and J assigned. Such tables are incomplete; in checked studies, under half of the missing clones stem from an unresolved V gene, and the remainder is unexplained. For this sample the table reports tens of thousands of clones, with no clone seen just once. Around 1.7% of the sample belongs to the ten largest clones. Sequencing used peripheral blood mononuclear cells. Every receptor here comes from a person aged 18 to 75 in good health.

This clone was seen ten or more times. The read terminates 3 residues ahead of where the CDR3 ends, so the germline J gene completes it. The chain recombines TRBV30 with TRBJ1-4; perhaps TRBD1 as D (5 bases). Deletions cut 6 bases from V and 7 bases from J, with 15 bases between. The CDR3 consists of 13 residues. From germline, CDR1 is GTSNPN and CDR2 SVGIG (reference sequence). The sequenced part of the CDR3 DNA is TGTGCCTGTACCCAGGGAGACGGTGAAAAA. Its protein product is CACTQGDGEK. The whole CDR3 protein is CACTQGDGEKLFF.

This clone was seen many times. The DNA ends 3 residues before the CDR3 does, and the rest of the CDR3 is filled in from the germline J gene. J is TRBJ2-7 and V is TRBV10-1; D tentatively fits TRBD1 or TRBD2 (6 bases each). Trimming cost V 1 base and J 4 bases, with 11 bases left between them. CDR3 length equals 14 residues. The germline V gene has CDR1 WNHNN and CDR2 SYGVQD (reference sequence). The CDR3 loop reads CASSEFTGRYEQYF. The DNA read from the CDR3 is TGCGCCAGCAGTGAGTTCACAGGGAGGTACGAG.

This clone was observed many times. The read halts 3 residues ahead of the CDR3 end, with the missing end drawn from the germline J gene. This rearrangement joins TRBV29-1 to TRBJ1-1, with D possibly matching TRBD1 (5 bases). CDR1 and CDR2 from the germline V gene are SQVTM and ANQGSEA. This CDR3 has 14 residues. Trimming shortened V by 3 bases and J by 4 bases, and 15 bases separated the two germline ends. CDR3 amino acids: CSVERRDWGTEAFF. The CDR3 DNA, read in part, is TGCAGCGTTGAGAGGCGGGACTGGGGCACTGAA.

This clone was recorded a few times. The read ends 3 residues before the CDR3 terminus; that terminus is restored from the germline J gene. The chain carries TRBV6-4 and TRBJ2-1; TRBD2 matches 7 bases. J gave up 9 bases and V 5 bases, and 7 bases lay outside the gene matches. This CDR3 region has 13 residues. CDR1 and CDR2 (germline): MRHNA, SNTAGT. This CDR3 reads CASSQAGEGEQFF. The DNA read from the CDR3 is TGTGCCAGCAGTCAGGCGGGGGAGGGTGAG.

This clone was detected many times. The DNA read from the CDR3 is TGCGCCAGCAGCCAGGGGACTAGCGGCTACGAG. Translation: CASSQGTSGYE. In full, the CDR3 is CASSQGTSGYEQYF. The V and J genes are TRBV4-1 and TRBJ2-7, with TRBD2 identical over 11 bases. The CDR3 extends 3 residues past the end of the read, so its final part is completed from the germline J gene. The V gene end was trimmed by 3 bases and the J gene end by 3 bases; junction bases not matched to a gene: 1. The CDR3 runs to 14 residues. CDR1 and CDR2 (germline): MGHRA, YSYEKL.

This clone was seen at least ten times. This CDR3 reads CASSYTSGLTGELFF. CDR3 DNA (partial): TGTGCCAGTAGTTATACTAGCGGCCTCACCGGGGAG. V is TRBV19 and J is TRBJ2-2, with 8 bases aligning to TRBD2. The read ends 3 residues shy of where the CDR3 ends; the end is completed using the germline J gene. The CDR3 covers 15 residues. Germline V CDR1 and CDR2: LNHDA, SQIVND (reference sequence). After removal of 5 bases from V and 4 bases from J, the junction contained 6 bases not matched to a gene.

Many counts were recorded for this clone. The CDR3 extends 3 residues past the end of the read, so its final part is completed from the germline J gene. V and J are TRBV6-2 or TRBV6-3 and TRBJ2-7; D gene ambiguous. Germline V lookup: CDR1 MNHEY, CDR2 SVGEGT. The CDR3 has 15 residues. The germline V and J ends were trimmed by 2 bases and 0 bases, with 11 bases remaining between them. The part of the CDR3 DNA that was read is TGTGCCAGCAGTTACCTCCCTCCTAGCTCCTACGAG. Its protein product is CASSYLPPSSYE. The CDR3, in full, reads CASSYLPPSSYEQYF.

In this sample, this clone turned up many times. The read terminates 3 residues ahead of where the CDR3 ends, so the germline J gene completes it. The chain employs TRBV5-1 and TRBJ2-2; possibly TRBD2 for D (6 bases). Germline CDR1 reads SGHRS; CDR2 reads YFSETQ. The CDR3 contains 16 residues. V lost 3 bases to trimming and J lost 4 bases, with 16 bases between them. The sequenced CDR3 bases are TGCGCCAGCAGCTCCCCCGGAGGGCCGAGCACCGGGGAG. Its translation: CASSSPGGPSTGE. The whole CDR3 protein is CASSSPGGPSTGELFF.

This clone was observed many times. The read comes to an end 3 residues before the CDR3 does, leaving the germline J gene to fill in the end. V and J are TRBV29-1 and TRBJ2-7; 13 nucleotides align to TRBD2. V shed 6 bases and J 4 bases; nucleotides not matched to a gene: 9. The CDR3 has 15 amino acids. Germline assignment: CDR1 SQVTM and CDR2 ANQGSEA. CDR3 protein: CSVKGGTSGTYEQYF. The part of the CDR3 DNA that was read is TGCAGCGTGAAGGGGGGGACTAGCGGGACTTACGAG.

In regard to this clone: The read falls 3 residues short of the CDR3 end, and the missing part is taken from the germline J gene. This sequence joins TRBV7-8 and TRBJ1-5; D remains ambiguous. Trimming stripped 1 base from V and 3 bases from J, with 7 bases between. Germline V gene lookup returns CDR1 SGHVS and CDR2 FQNEAQ. This CDR3 spans 14 amino acids. The sequenced CDR3 bases are TGTGCCAGCAGCTTAGTGCAGATCAATCAGCCC. This encodes CASSLVQINQP. The full CDR3 is CASSLVQINQPQHF.

In its sample, this clone was seen many times. The missing CDR3 end, 3 residues past where the read stops, is filled in from the germline J gene. The V gene is TRBV7-8, the J gene TRBJ2-7; D not resolved. The length of the CDR3 is 13 residues. Looked up from germline, CDR1 is SGHVS and CDR2 is FQNEAQ. V was trimmed by 2 bases and J by 6 bases, leaving 11 bases between them. The CDR3 here is CASSLILGGEQYF. CDR3 DNA (partial): TGTGCCAGCAGCTTAATCCTCGGTGGCGAG.

This clone was counted ten times or more. Read sequence stops 3 residues before the CDR3 end, and the germline J gene provides the missing end. The chain employs TRBV5-1 and TRBJ1-5, with 10 bases matching TRBD1. The CDR3 runs 16 residues. Trimming removed 4 bases from V and 4 bases from J; junction bases left unmatched: 8. From germline, CDR1 is SGHRS and CDR2 YFSETQ. The CDR3 sequence: CASSITGTGDNQPQHF. The CDR3 DNA, read in part, is TGCGCCAGCAGCATCACCGGGACAGGGGATAATCAGCCC.

The DNA read from the CDR3 is TGCAGTGCCACCGGGACTAGCGGGACCTCCTACAATGAG. Its translation is CSATGTSGTSYNE. The full CDR3 protein reads CSATGTSGTSYNEQFF. The J gene is TRBJ2-1, the V gene TRBV20-1; 13 bases fit TRBD2. The read is 3 residues too short to cover the CDR3 end, so that end is filled in from the germline J gene. V shed 6 bases and J 0 bases; nucleotides not matched to a gene: 5. This CDR3 has 16 residues. The germline CDR1 and CDR2 sequences are DFQATT and SNEGSKA (reference sequence).

The table lists this clone with many counts. The read ends 3 residues shy of where the CDR3 ends; the end is completed using the germline J gene. The V call is TRBV20-1, the J call TRBJ2-2; unclear D gene. The CDR3 extends over 16 amino acids. Germline CDR1 reads DFQATT; CDR2 reads SNEGSKA (reference sequence). Trimming pared 1 base from V and 5 bases from J, leaving 17 bases between. CDR3 bases read: TGCAGTGCTAGAGTTTCAAGTTGGCATCCTACCGGGGAG. Protein product: CSARVSSWHPTGE. The complete CDR3 reads CSARVSSWHPTGELFF.

This clone was detected ten times or more. Read data end 3 residues before the CDR3 end; the end is taken from the germline J gene. The rearrangement uses TRBV7-8 and TRBJ2-4; possibly TRBD2 for D (6 bases). CDR1 is SGHVS, CDR2 FQNEAQ, per germline. The CDR3 totals 17 residues. The germline V and J ends were trimmed by 1 base and 0 bases, with 13 bases remaining between them. The CDR3 bases that were read are TGTGCCAGCAGCTTAGGTGCGGGGACCTTAGCCAAAAACATT. Its protein product is CASSLGAGTLAKNI. The full-length CDR3 reads as CASSLGAGTLAKNIQYF.

Many counts were recorded for this clone. The observed sequence ends 3 residues before the CDR3 terminus, with the missing tail filled in from the germline J gene. The rearrangement uses TRBV2 and TRBJ2-1; 9 bases map to TRBD2. There are 15 residues in the CDR3. Looked up from germline, CDR1 is SNHLY and CDR2 is FYNNEI. V trimming: 6 bases; J trimming: 7 bases; junction bases outside the gene matches: 10. Partial CDR3 DNA: TGTGCCAGCAGCGCGAGGGGACTAGCCAAGAATGAG. This gives the protein CASSARGLAKNE. The CDR3, in full, reads CASSARGLAKNEQFF.

Ten or more counts support this clone. From the germline J gene comes the end of the CDR3, since the read stops 3 residues before it. This rearrangement joins TRBV19 to TRBJ1-1; the D gene is possibly TRBD1 (6 bases). V was shortened by 2 bases and J by 1 base, with 8 bases between the two germline ends. Germline CDR1 is LNHDA and CDR2 is SQIVND (reference sequence). There are 14 residues in the CDR3. CDR3 DNA (partial): TGTGCCAGTAGTATATCGGGACAGAACACTGAA. Its translation is CASSISGQNTE. The full CDR3 sequence reads CASSISGQNTEAFF.

As regards this clone: The CDR3 is cut off 3 residues early in the read; its end comes from the germline J gene. The chain joins TRBV19 to TRBJ1-2; TRBD1 is a possible D gene (5 bases). Trimming left V 6 bases short and J 7 bases short, with 9 bases between. Germline loops: CDR1 LNHDA, CDR2 SQIVND (reference sequence). CDR3 length: 11 amino acids. The chain's CDR3 is CASSPGSGYTF. The part of the CDR3 DNA that was read is TGTGCCAGTAGCCCAGGGTCTGGC.

The sample holds many counts of this clone. The DNA ends 3 residues before the CDR3 does, and the rest of the CDR3 is filled in from the germline J gene. The V gene is TRBV5-1, the J gene TRBJ2-7; tentative D call: TRBD2 (5 bases). V was clipped by 4 bases and J by 3 bases, with 8 bases between them. The CDR3 extends over 12 amino acids. CDR1 and CDR2 from the germline V gene are SGHRS and YFSETQ. CDR3 protein: CASSRGDYEQYF. The covered CDR3 bases are TGCGCCAGCAGCCGGGGTGACTACGAG. Supplemented by reference TRBV5-1 and TRBJ2-7, the full variable domain reads KAGVTQTPRYLIKTRGQQVTLSCSPISGHRSVSWYQQTPGQGLQFLFEYFSETQRNKGNFPGRFSGRQFSNSRSEMNVSTLELGDSALYLCASSRGDYEQYFGPGTRLTVT.

This clone was observed many times. Read sequence stops 3 residues before the CDR3 end, and the germline J gene provides the missing end. The chain has TRBV28 and TRBJ2-4, with 7 bases lining up with TRBD2. Germline V CDR1 and CDR2: MDHEN, SYDVKM. CDR3 length equals 20 residues. The V gene end was trimmed by 2 bases and the J gene end by 1 base; junction bases not matched to a gene: 17. Partial CDR3 DNA: TGTGCCAGCAGTTTAGCGGGATCAGGGAGGGGACTGGGGGCCAAAAACATT. Encoded protein: CASSLAGSGRGLGAKNI. The CDR3 in full is CASSLAGSGRGLGAKNIQYF.